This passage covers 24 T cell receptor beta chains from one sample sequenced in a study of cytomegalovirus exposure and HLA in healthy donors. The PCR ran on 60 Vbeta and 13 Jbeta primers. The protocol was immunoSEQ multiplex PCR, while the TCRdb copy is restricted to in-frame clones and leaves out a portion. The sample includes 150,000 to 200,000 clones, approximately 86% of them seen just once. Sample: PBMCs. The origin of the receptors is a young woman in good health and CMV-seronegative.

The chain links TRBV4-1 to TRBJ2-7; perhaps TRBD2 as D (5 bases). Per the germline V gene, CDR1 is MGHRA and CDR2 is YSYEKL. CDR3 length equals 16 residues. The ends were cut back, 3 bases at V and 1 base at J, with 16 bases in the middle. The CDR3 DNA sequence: TGCGCCAGCAGCCACGTCCTAGCAGCGAATTCCTACGAGCAGTACTTC. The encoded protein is CASSHVLAANSYEQYF.

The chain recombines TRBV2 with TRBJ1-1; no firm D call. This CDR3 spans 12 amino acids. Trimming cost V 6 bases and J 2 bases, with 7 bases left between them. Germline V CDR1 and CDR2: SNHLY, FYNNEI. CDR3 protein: CASRGHNTEAFF. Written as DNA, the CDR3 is TGTGCCAGCAGGGGCCATAACACTGAAGCTTTCTTT. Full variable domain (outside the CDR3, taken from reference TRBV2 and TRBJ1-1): EPEVTQTPSHQVTQMGQEVILRCVPISNHLYFYWYRQILGQKVEFLVSFYNNEISEKSEIFDDQFSVERPDGSNFTLKIRSTKLEDSAMYFCASRGHNTEAFFGQGTRLTVV.

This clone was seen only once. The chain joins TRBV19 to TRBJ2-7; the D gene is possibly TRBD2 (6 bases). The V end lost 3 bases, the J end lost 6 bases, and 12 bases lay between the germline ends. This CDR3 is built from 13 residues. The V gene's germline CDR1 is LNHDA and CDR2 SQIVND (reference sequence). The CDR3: CASSIGGDREQYF. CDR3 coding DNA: TGTGCCAGTAGTATCGGAGGGGATCGCGAGCAGTACTTC. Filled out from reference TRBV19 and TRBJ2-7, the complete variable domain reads DGGITQSPKYLFRKEGQNVTLSCEQNLNHDAMYWYRQDPGQGLRLIYYSQIVNDFQKGDIAEGYSVSREKKESFPLTVTSAQKNPTAFYLCASSIGGDREQYFGPGTRLTVT.

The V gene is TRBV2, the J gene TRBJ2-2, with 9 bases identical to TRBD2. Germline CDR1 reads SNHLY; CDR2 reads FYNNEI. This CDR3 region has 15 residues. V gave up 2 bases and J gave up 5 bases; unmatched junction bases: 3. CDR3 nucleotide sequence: TGTGCCAGCAGTGAAATGAGCGGGAGGACCGGGGAGCTGTTTTTT. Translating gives CASSEMSGRTGELFF.

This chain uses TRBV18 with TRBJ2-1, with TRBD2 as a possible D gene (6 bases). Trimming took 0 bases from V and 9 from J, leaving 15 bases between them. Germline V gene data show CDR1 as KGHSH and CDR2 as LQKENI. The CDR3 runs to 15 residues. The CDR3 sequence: CASSPPGPGDGEQFF. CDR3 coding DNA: TGTGCCAGCTCACCACCAGGTCCGGGGGACGGTGAGCAGTTCTTC. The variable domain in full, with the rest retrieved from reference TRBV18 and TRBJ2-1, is NAGVMQNPRHLVRRRGQEARLRCSPMKGHSHVYWYRQLPEEGLKFMVYLQKENIIDESGMPKERFSAEFPKEGPSILRIQQVVRGDSAAYFCASSPPGPGDGEQFFGPGTRLTVL.

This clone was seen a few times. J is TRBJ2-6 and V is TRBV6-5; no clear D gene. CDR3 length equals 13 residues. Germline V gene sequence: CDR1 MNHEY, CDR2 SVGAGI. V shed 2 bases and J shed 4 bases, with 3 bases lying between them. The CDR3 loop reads CASSYEGANVLTF. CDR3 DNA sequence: TGTGCCAGCAGTTACGAGGGGGCCAACGTCCTGACTTTC.

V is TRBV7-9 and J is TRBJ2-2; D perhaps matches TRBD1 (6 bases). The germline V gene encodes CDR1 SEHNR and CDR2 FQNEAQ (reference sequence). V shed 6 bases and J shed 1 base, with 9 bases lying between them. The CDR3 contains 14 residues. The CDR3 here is CASSLDRNTGELFF. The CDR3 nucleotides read TGTGCCAGCAGTTTGGACAGGAACACCGGGGAGCTGTTTTTT.

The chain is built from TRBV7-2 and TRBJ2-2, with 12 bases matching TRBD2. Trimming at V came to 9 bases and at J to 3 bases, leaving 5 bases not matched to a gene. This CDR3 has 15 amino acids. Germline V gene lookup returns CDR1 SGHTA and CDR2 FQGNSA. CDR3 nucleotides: TGTGCCAGTCGACTAGCGGGGGACCACACCGGGGAGCTGTTTTTT. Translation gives CASRLAGDHTGELFF.

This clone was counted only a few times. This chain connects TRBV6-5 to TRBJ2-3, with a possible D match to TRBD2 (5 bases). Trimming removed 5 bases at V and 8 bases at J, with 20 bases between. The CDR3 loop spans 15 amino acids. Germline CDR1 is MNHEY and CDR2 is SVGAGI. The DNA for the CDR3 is TGTGCCAGCAGTCCGGGGTTTCGCCATTTAGCTACGCAGTATTTT. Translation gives CASSPGFRHLATQYF.

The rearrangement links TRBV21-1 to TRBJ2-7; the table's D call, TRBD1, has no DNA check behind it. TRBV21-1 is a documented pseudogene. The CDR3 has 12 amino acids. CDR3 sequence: CASRDRFYEQYF. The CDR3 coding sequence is TGTGCCAGCCGGGACAGGTTCTACGAGCAGTACTTC.

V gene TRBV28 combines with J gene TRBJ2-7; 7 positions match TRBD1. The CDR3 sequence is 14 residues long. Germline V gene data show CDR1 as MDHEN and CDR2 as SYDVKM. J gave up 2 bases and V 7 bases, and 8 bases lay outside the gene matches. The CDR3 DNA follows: TGTGCCAGCACCCCGGGACAGCCAACCTACGAGCAGTACTTC. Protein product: CASTPGQPTYEQYF.

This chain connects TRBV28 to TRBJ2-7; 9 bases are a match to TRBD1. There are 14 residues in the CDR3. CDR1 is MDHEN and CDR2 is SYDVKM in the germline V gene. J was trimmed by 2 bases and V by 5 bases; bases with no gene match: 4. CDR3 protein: CASSGTGGAYEQYF. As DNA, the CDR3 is TGTGCCAGCAGTGGCACAGGGGGCGCCTACGAGCAGTACTTC. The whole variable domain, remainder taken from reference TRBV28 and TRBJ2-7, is DVKVTQSSRYLVKRTGEKVFLECVQDMDHENMFWYRQDPGLGLRLIYFSYDVKMKEKGDIPEGYSVSREKKERFSLILESASTNQTSMYLCASSGTGGAYEQYFGPGTRLTVT.

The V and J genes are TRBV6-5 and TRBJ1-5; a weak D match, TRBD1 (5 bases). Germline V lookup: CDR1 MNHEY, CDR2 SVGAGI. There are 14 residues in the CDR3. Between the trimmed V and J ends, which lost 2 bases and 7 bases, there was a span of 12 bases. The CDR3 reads CASSYGGGGQPQHF. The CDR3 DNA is TGTGCCAGCAGTTACGGCGGGGGGGGACAGCCCCAGCATTTT.

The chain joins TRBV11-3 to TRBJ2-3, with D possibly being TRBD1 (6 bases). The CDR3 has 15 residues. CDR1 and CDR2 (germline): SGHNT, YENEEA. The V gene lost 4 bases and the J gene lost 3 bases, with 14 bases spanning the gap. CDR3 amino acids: CASSSTGMVTDTQYF. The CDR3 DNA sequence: TGTGCCAGCAGCTCGACAGGAATGGTTACAGATACGCAGTATTTT.

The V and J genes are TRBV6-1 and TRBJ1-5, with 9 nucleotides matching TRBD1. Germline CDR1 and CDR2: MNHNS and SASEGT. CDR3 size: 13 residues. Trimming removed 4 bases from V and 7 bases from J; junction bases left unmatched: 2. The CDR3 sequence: CASSGDREQPQHF. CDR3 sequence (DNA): TGTGCCAGCAGTGGGGACAGGGAACAGCCCCAGCATTTT.

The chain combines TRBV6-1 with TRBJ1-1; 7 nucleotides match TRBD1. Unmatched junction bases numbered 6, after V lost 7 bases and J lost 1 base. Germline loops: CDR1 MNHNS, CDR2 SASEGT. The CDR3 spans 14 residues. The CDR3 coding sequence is TGTGCCAGCACACGACAGGGATGGAACACTGAAGCTTTCTTT. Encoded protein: CASTRQGWNTEAFF.

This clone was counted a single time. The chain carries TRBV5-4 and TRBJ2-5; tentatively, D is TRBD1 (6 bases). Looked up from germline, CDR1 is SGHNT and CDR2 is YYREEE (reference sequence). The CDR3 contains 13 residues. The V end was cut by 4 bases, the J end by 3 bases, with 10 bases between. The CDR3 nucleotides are TGTGCCAGCAGCCTTCGGGACAAAGAGACCCAGTACTTC. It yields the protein CASSLRDKETQYF.

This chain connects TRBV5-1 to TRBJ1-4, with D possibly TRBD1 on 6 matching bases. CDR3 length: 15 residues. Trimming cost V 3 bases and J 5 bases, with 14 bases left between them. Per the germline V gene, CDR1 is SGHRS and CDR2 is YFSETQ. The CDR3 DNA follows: TGCGCCAGCAGCTCAGAAGGACAGCTAAATGAAAAACTGTTTTTT. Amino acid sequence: CASSSEGQLNEKLFF. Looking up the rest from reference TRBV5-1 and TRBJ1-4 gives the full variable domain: KAGVTQTPRYLIKTRGQQVTLSCSPISGHRSVSWYQQTPGQGLQFLFEYFSETQRNKGNFPGRFSGRQFSNSRSEMNVSTLELGDSALYLCASSSEGQLNEKLFFGSGTQLSVL.

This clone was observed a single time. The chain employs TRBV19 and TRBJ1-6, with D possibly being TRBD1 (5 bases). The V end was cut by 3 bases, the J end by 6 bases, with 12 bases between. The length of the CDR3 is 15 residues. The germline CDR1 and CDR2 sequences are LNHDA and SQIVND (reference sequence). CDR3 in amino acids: CASSIQRGTNSPLHF. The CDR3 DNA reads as TGTGCCAGTAGTATTCAAAGGGGAACTAATTCACCCCTCCACTTT. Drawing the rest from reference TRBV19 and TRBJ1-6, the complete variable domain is DGGITQSPKYLFRKEGQNVTLSCEQNLNHDAMYWYRQDPGQGLRLIYYSQIVNDFQKGDIAEGYSVSREKKESFPLTVTSAQKNPTAFYLCASSIQRGTNSPLHFGNGTRLTVT.

CDR3 nucleotides: TGCAGCGTTGCCTTGGGACAGGCGAACACTGAAGCTTTCTTT. Translated: CSVALGQANTEAFF. The gene calls are TRBV29-1 and TRBJ1-1; 8 bases map to TRBD1. Trimming cost V 4 bases and J 1 base; bases outside gene matches: 5. This CDR3 has 14 amino acids. Per germline, CDR1 SQVTM and CDR2 ANQGSEA.

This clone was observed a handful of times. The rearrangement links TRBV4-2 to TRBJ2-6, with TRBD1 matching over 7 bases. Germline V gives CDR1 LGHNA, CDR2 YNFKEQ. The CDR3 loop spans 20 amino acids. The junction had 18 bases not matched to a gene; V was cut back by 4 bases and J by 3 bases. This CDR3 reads CASSPLVSTGALFGANVLTF. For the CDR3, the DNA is TGTGCCAGCAGCCCACTAGTTAGCACAGGGGCCCTGTTTGGGGCCAACGTCCTGACTTTC.

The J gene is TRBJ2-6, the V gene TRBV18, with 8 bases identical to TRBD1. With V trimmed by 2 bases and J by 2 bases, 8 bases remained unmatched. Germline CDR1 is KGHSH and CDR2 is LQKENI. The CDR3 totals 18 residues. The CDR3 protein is CASSPVGQGATGANVLTF. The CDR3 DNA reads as TGTGCCAGCTCACCAGTTGGTCAGGGGGCTACTGGGGCCAACGTCCTGACTTTC. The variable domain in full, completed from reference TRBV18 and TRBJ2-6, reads NAGVMQNPRHLVRRRGQEARLRCSPMKGHSHVYWYRQLPEEGLKFMVYLQKENIIDESGMPKERFSAEFPKEGPSILRIQQVVRGDSAAYFCASSPVGQGATGANVLTFGAGSRLTVL.

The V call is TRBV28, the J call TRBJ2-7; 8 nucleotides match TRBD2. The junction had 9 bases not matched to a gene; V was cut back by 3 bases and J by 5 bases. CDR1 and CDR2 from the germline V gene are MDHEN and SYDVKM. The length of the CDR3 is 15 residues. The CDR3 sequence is CASSFGTSRPHEQYF. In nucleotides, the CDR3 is TGTGCCAGCAGTTTCGGGACTAGTCGTCCCCACGAGCAGTACTTC.

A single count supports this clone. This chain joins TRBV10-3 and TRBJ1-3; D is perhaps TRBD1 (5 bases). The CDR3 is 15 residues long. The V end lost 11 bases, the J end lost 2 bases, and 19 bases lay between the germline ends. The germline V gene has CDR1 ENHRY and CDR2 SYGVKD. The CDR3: CAHGGGDGPGNTIYF. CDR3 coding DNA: TGTGCCCACGGGGGAGGAGATGGACCTGGAAACACCATATATTTT.